Included here is one T cell receptor (beta chain) sequence, with context. What it binds is unknown. The data stem from a study of beta chain features in type 1 diabetes. Study context: Healthy donors resembled patients in age, gender and cell yields. Study-wide findings and caveats: When Type 1 diabetes patients were examined, their TCRB CDR3s proved moderately but significantly shorter in all four CD4+ subsets.

The CDR3 is 14 amino acids. The germline V gene encodes CDR1 LNHNV and CDR2 YYDKDF (reference sequence). Trimming stripped 5 bases from V and 3 bases from J, with 13 bases between. All of the isolated RNA was reverse transcribed, so expressed TCRB transcripts were sequenced. Assay used: immunoSEQ multiplex PCR; TCRdb lists only in-frame clones, some missing. Here the sample spans 20,000 to 25,000 clones, about 57% being singletons. J is TRBJ1-2 and V is TRBV15; D is unclear. Input material: stem cell memory CD4+ T cells from blood. The TCR was taken from a man younger than 35 with type 1 diabetes. Here the CDR3 reads CATSGRVWDYGYTF. The CDR3 DNA reads TGTGCCACCAGCGGCCGGGTCTGGGACTATGGCTACACCTTC.